This T cell receptor (beta chain) originates from a study of T cell responses to AZD1222 COVID-19 vaccine. Regarding the study as a whole: Only 5 or 6 individuals given AZD1222 were seropositive at baseline. Mostly white British, mostly female donors; authors suggested clonal diversity may be underestimated. Repertoires were collected only later (after the peak T cell response had occurred). Of spike-specific TCRs, nearly half reportedly target regions left unmutated in variants.

The protocol was immunoSEQ multiplex PCR, while the TCRdb copy is restricted to in-frame clones and leaves out a portion. The data show 100,000 or so clones, about 86% seen once. About this clone: Its antigen remains unknown.

This sample comprised peripheral blood, obtained on day 0 of AZD1222 vaccination. This TCR derives from an adult in good health.

CDR3 sequence: CASSQPPGTGLYGYTF. CDR3 sequence (DNA): TGTGCCAGCAGCCAACCCCCCGGGACAGGGCTCTATGGCTACACCTTC. V usage is TRBV3-1 (or the pseudogene TRBV3-2) and J usage is TRBJ1-2; TRBD1 matches 9 bases. Trimming at V came to 2 bases and at J to 4 bases, leaving 8 bases not matched to a gene. Germline CDR1 LGHDT, CDR2 YNNKEL (reference sequence). The CDR3 loop spans 16 amino acids.